This T cell receptor beta chain was retrieved from a study of blood T cells in healthy people across ages (dated by TCRdb to the mid-2010s). For context, the study as a whole: In model experiments, roughly one uniquely barcoded TCR beta cDNA molecule per two T cells was captured by template switching. The study measured age-related changes in TCR beta repertoire diversity using deep sequencing normalized with unique cDNA molecular identifiers. Four age groups were formed from the donors: young (average about 16 years), middle-aged (approximately 40), aged (roughly 56) and long-lived (more than 75). Using the same blood draw, the study looked at two additional independent replicas of 1 million unique cDNA reads for two donors, one aged 18 to 30 and the other aged 80 or older. General findings and caveats noted by the study authors: Bulk unsorted PBMC profiling prevented conclusive comparison of naive and antigen-experienced compartments. Because donor CMV infection status was unknown, age-related changes in expanded clonotypes were potentially confounded. Total diversity estimates from one million sequenced T cells were considered lower bounds and underestimates. Observed TCR beta diversity per million T cells fell roughly linearly with age, and a significant reduction was already apparent by age around 36. Compared with the aged group, more naive CD4+ T cells, fewer expanded clones and increased TCR diversity were shown by the long-lived group, suggesting age selection. A strong correlation was found between observed TCR beta diversity and the percentage of naive T cells measured by flow cytometry.

The library was prepared using 5' RACE. The instrument was an Illumina HiSeq 2500. A second roughly 7 to 11 cycle PCR used a sample-barcoded 5' primer and a J-beta primer mix. A unique molecular identifier was introduced onto each TCR beta cDNA molecule by a template-switch 5' adaptor carrying 12 random nucleotides. At least 2.5 million CDR3-containing paired-end reads were obtained from each sample. The Mint cDNA synthesis kit, primed by a TRBC-specific oligonucleotide, was used to synthesize first-strand cDNA from all RNA. Following uracil-DNA glycosylase treatment, a first 18-cycle PCR with universal primers M1SS and BC2_uni_R was performed on all cDNA. The study's processing was this. Each sample was normalized by randomly selecting 1 million high-quality reads, each carrying a distinct molecular identifier. Instead of being binned into consensus sequences, reads that shared molecular identifiers were thrown out. MiTCR, run with a Q25 quality threshold and the strictest error-elimination algorithm, handled CDR3 identification, clonotype clustering and error correction. A nonparametric unseen species model with Euler transformation was used to estimate a lower bound on total TCR beta diversity. TCRdb reprocessed the public reads (quality trimming at Q25 with fastp, clone calling with MiXCR) and kept in-frame beta chains. Under each unique CDR3 protein, matching rows form one entry showing the most common genes and DNA. TCRdb's processing, not the authors' own work, is the source of the V and J calls. This sample holds 750,000 to 1,000,000 distinct CDR3 sequences; about 29% were observed only once. Together, the top ten hold around 9.6% of the sample.

The donors were roughly 40 Caucasian individuals from Russia, aged roughly 6 to 100 years, who were systemically healthy. Ten milliliters of peripheral blood were collected from each donor into EDTA-treated Vacutainer tubes. PBMCs were isolated by Ficoll-Paque density-gradient centrifugation, with at least 6.5 million obtained per sample. Trizol reagent was used to extract total RNA from PBMCs, with at least 5 micrograms per sample. For every donor, an aliquot of PBMCs went through flow cytometry to measure the percentages of naive CD45RAhigh/CD27high T cells. This clonotype was observed at least ten times. Its antigen is unknown. Base qualities are not provided; no much larger clone lies one nucleotide away. The trim is 0 bases for V and 6 bases for J, with a gap of 6 bases between the germline ends. CDR1 is given as DFQATT and CDR2 as SNEGSKA, both from the germline V gene (reference sequence). The CDR3 holds 12 amino acids from the cysteine to the phenylalanine. The retained sequence is limited to the CDR3, 36 bases, with the frame set at the first base.

The same sample was also studied in work on T cells of mothers and their children. Drawing on the second study: The donors were nine systemically healthy Caucasian individuals, made up of three mothers and their six children. cDNA synthesis consumed the entire amount of extracted RNA, loaded at approximately 1.6 ug RNA in each 15 ul reaction. In the second PCR, the M1S primer added sample barcodes and 2-4 random nucleotides. Over 8.5 million TCR beta CDR3 reads were obtained for each mother, and around 2.7 million reads were obtained for each child. In both related and unrelated pairs, thymic selection shapes the output of TCR recombination in a similar way, with inherited differences having only a minor effect. Normalized repertoire overlap was always slightly but never significantly higher in related than unrelated mother-child pairs. With a sensitivity of 90 to 100 clones per million clonotypes, no persistent microchimeric T cell clones were detected. Deep NGS was used in the study to compare the TCR beta repertoires of mothers and children and to look for features that separate related mother-child pairs from unrelated individuals. Mothers averaged about 40 +/- 4 years of age and children averaged around 10 +/- 4 years. After adapter ligation with NEBNext reagents, the libraries were sequenced on Illumina HiSeq 2000 with 100+100 nt paired-end reads. To avoid cross-contamination, the mother libraries and the child libraries were prepared a month apart and sequenced in separate runs. Between about 500,000 and 2,100,000 distinct TCR beta clonotypes were identified per donor. Naive TCR beta clonotypes were estimated from low-frequency clonotypes matched to each donor's FACS-determined naive share, without sorting.

This TCR was sampled from a middle-aged woman in good health. The sample consisted of blood. This chain joins TRBV20-1 to TRBJ2-4; tentative D gene TRBD2, with 6 bases matching. The CDR3: CSAREGGNIQYF. The DNA is as follows: TGCAGTGCTAGAGAGGGGGGAAACATTCAGTACTTC.